One sample yielded the 29 T cell receptor beta chains listed below, sequenced in a study of blood T cells in healthy people across ages. Together with a sample-barcoded 5' primer, a J-beta primer mix was included in a second PCR lasting roughly 6 to 12 cycles. TCRdb reprocessed the 5' RACE reads via MiXCR and lists one record per CDR3 protein. The sample shows around 1.5 million distinct CDR3 sequences, approximately 59% of them seen only once. The sequenced sample was blood. The receptors stem from a man aged 18 to 29 in good health.

The gene calls are TRBV5-1 and TRBJ1-2, with no clear D. The CDR3 spans 15 residues. Trimming pared 0 bases from V and 0 bases from J, leaving 9 bases between. Per germline, CDR1 SGHRS and CDR2 YFSETQ. The CDR3 nucleotides are TGCGCCAGCAGCTTGGGAGGCCCGTCTAACTATGGCTACACCTTC. Its translation is CASSLGGPSNYGYTF.

This clonotype was seen a handful of times. The chain joins TRBV29-1 to TRBJ2-4, with D unresolved. V lost 6 bases, J lost 1 base, and 16 bases lay in between. Germline CDR1 and CDR2: SQVTM and ANQGSEA. The CDR3 covers 15 residues. As DNA, the CDR3 is TGCAGCGTCCAACTCTCCCCGACGGCCAAAAACATTCAGTACTTC. Translated: CSVQLSPTAKNIQYF.

The chain joins TRBV4-1 to TRBJ2-1; TRBD2 might be the D (6 bases). CDR1 is MGHRA and CDR2 is YSYEKL in the germline V gene. Trimming took 8 bases from V and 0 from J, leaving 11 bases between them. This CDR3 spans 14 amino acids. CDR3 protein: CASRREISYNEQFF. CDR3 nucleotides: TGCGCCAGCCGGAGGGAAATCTCCTACAATGAGCAGTTCTTC.

In DNA, the CDR3 is TGTGCCAGCCTGGAGGTCTCCGAGCAGTACTTC. Translated: CASLEVSEQYF. The chain recombines TRBV2 with TRBJ2-7, with D tentatively TRBD2 (5 bases). Germline assignment: CDR1 SNHLY and CDR2 FYNNEI. V gave up 8 bases and J gave up 6 bases, with 11 bases separating them. The CDR3 runs to 11 residues. Filled out from reference TRBV2 and TRBJ2-7, the complete variable domain reads EPEVTQTPSHQVTQMGQEVILRCVPISNHLYFYWYRQILGQKVEFLVSFYNNEISEKSEIFDDQFSVERPDGSNFTLKIRSTKLEDSAMYFCASLEVSEQYFGPGTRLTVT.

This clonotype was seen a few times. Here the CDR3 DNA reads TGTGCCAGCAACAATGCAGGGATGTACACTGAAGCTTTCTTT. Translating gives CASNNAGMYTEAFF. The rearrangement joins TRBV7-9 to TRBJ1-1; D possibly corresponds to TRBD1 (5 bases). The CDR3 loop spans 14 amino acids. V was cut by 7 bases and J by 3 bases, with 15 bases left in between. Looked up from germline, CDR1 is SEHNR and CDR2 is FQNEAQ (reference sequence).

The gene calls are TRBV4-1 and TRBJ2-3; D is possibly TRBD2 (7 bases). Trimming removed 2 bases at V and 6 bases at J, with 18 bases between. This CDR3 region has 16 residues. Germline CDR1 MGHRA, CDR2 YSYEKL. The CDR3 DNA sequence: TGCGCCAGCAGCCAAATTCTAGCGGACCAGGGGGATACGCAGTATTTT. Translated, it gives CASSQILADQGDTQYF.

The J gene is TRBJ2-4, the V gene TRBV11-2; D may match TRBD1 or TRBD2 (6 bases each). Gene TRBJ2-5 matches the end of the DNA better, so the J call may be wrong. Germline lookup yields CDR1 SGHAT and CDR2 FQNNGV. The CDR3 contains 14 residues. The CDR3 reads CASIAPGGGETQYF. The DNA of the CDR3 is TGTGCCAGCATCGCCCCCGGGGGCGGGGAGACCCAGTACTTC.

The V call is TRBV29-1, the J call TRBJ2-5, with 9 bases that match TRBD2. CDR3 length equals 18 residues. The junction had 15 bases not matched to a gene; V was cut back by 4 bases and J by 0 bases. CDR1 and CDR2 (germline): SQVTM, ANQGSEA. The CDR3 nucleotides are TGCAGCGTTGTATCTTGGGGCGGGAGGGTCCTATACCAAGAGACCCAGTACTTC. Protein sequence: CSVVSWGGRVLYQETQYF.

V is TRBV5-6 and J is TRBJ1-1; 8 bases line up with TRBD1. V was pared by 2 bases and J by 3 bases, with 3 bases of the junction left unmatched. The germline V gene has CDR1 SGHDT and CDR2 YYEEEE. The CDR3 runs to 14 residues. The CDR3 nucleotides read TGTGCCAGCAGCTTTGACAGGGGAGACACTGAAGCTTTCTTT. Amino acid sequence: CASSFDRGDTEAFF.

V is TRBV3-1 and J is TRBJ2-7, with D perhaps matching TRBD1 (5 bases). The CDR3 has 14 residues. The germline V gene has CDR1 LGHDT and CDR2 YNNKEL (reference sequence). Between the trimmed V and J ends, which lost 4 bases and 2 bases, there was a span of 12 bases. CDR3 loop: CASSPQTATYEQYF. The CDR3 DNA follows: TGTGCCAGCAGCCCCCAGACAGCCACCTACGAGCAGTACTTC.

This clonotype appeared a single time. One end of the junction fails to match germline, which may point to a read error. V usage is TRBV13 and J usage is TRBJ2-5; 8 nucleotides line up with TRBD2. The CDR3 contains 15 residues. Germline assignment: CDR1 PRHDT and CDR2 FYEKMQ (reference sequence). Here the CDR3 reads CACSLAAGDEETQYF. The CDR3 region has the DNA TGTGCCTGCAGCTTAGCAGCGGGAGATGAAGAGACCCAGTACTTC. Complete variable domain (other parts from reference TRBV13 and TRBJ2-5): AAGVIQSPRHLIKEKRETATLKCYPIPRHDTVYWYQQGPGQDPQFLISFYEKMQSDKGSIPDRFSAQQFSDYHSELNMSSLELGDSALYFCACSLAAGDEETQYFGPGTRLLVL.

The V call is TRBV10-3, the J call TRBJ1-2, with D unclear. In germline, CDR1 is ENHRY, CDR2 SYGVKD. V lost 7 bases and J lost 6, with 15 bases in between. This CDR3 has 13 amino acids. The CDR3 region is CAITEAPANGYTF. The CDR3 DNA follows: TGTGCCATCACAGAGGCCCCGGCGAATGGCTACACCTTC.

The chain links TRBV5-1 to TRBJ2-5; 7 nucleotides line up with TRBD1. The CDR3 covers 15 residues. Germline lookup yields CDR1 SGHRS and CDR2 YFSETQ. The ends lost 5 bases at V and 4 bases at J; junction bases unmatched: 11. The CDR3 sequence: CASRSQGVPGETQYF. CDR3 bases: TGCGCCAGCAGATCCCAGGGGGTTCCTGGAGAGACCCAGTACTTC.

The chain employs TRBV5-1 and TRBJ2-4; D possibly matches TRBD1 or TRBD2 (7 bases each). Germline V gene sequence: CDR1 SGHRS, CDR2 YFSETQ. The germline V and J ends were trimmed by 9 bases and 2 bases, with 30 bases remaining between them. This CDR3 comprises 19 residues. CDR3 sequence: CATSSPGLFQGGTKNIQYF. DNA of the CDR3: TGCGCCACCTCATCCCCGGGACTATTCCAGGGGGGCACCAAAAACATTCAGTACTTC.

The rearrangement links TRBV29-1 to TRBJ2-4; D gene unclear. The germline gives CDR1 SQVTM, CDR2 ANQGSEA. The germline V and J ends were trimmed by 4 bases and 6 bases, with 13 bases remaining between them. The CDR3 loop spans 13 amino acids. CDR3 sequence: CSVVKESSNIQYF. Written as DNA, the CDR3 is TGCAGCGTTGTGAAGGAAAGTTCAAACATTCAGTACTTC.

The chain links TRBV6-1 to TRBJ1-1; D unclear. Germline CDR1 and CDR2: MNHNS and SASEGT. The CDR3 totals 16 residues. V was shortened by 1 base and J by 2 bases, with 14 bases between the two germline ends. The CDR3 sequence: CASSEELVQTNTEAFF. Written as DNA, the CDR3 is TGTGCCAGCAGTGAAGAACTGGTACAGACCAACACTGAAGCTTTCTTT.

This clonotype was seen just once. The rearrangement joins TRBV12-3 or TRBV12-4 to TRBJ2-4; D is undetermined. Trimming took 9 bases from V and 5 from J, leaving 11 bases between them. The CDR3 spans 12 residues. The CDR3 bases are TGTGCCAGTAACCAAGGTCAAAACATTCAGTACTTC. It specifies CASNQGQNIQYF.

This sequence joins TRBV20-1 and TRBJ2-4, with no clear D. Judging by the DNA end, TRBJ2-7 fits better; the J call may be wrong. The CDR3 runs to 12 residues. Germline V gene sequence: CDR1 DFQATT, CDR2 SNEGSKA (reference sequence). DNA of the CDR3: TGCAGTGCTAGGGGCGACCTCTACGAGCAGTACTTC. Translating gives CSARGDLYEQYF.

In nucleotides, the CDR3 is TGCGCCAGCAGCCAAGATCGTGTGAGCAGGGGGAATCAGCCCCAGCATTTT. Amino acids: CASSQDRVSRGNQPQHF. This chain uses TRBV4-1 with TRBJ1-5; 7 nucleotides line up with TRBD1. With V trimmed by 0 bases and J by 4 bases, 9 bases remained unmatched. CDR1 is MGHRA, CDR2 YSYEKL, per germline. The CDR3 consists of 17 residues.

The rearrangement uses TRBV4-1 and TRBJ2-5; TRBD1 aligns across 8 bases. Germline CDR1 reads MGHRA; CDR2 reads YSYEKL. With V trimmed by 5 bases and J by 5 bases, 7 bases remained unmatched. The CDR3 is made up of 14 amino acids. The CDR3 here is CASSDQGAAETQYF. The CDR3 DNA is TGCGCCAGCAGCGATCAGGGGGCGGCGGAGACCCAGTACTTC.

In this sample, this clonotype turned up many times. The chain links TRBV5-1 to TRBJ1-2, with 7 bases matching TRBD1. The CDR3 spans 13 residues. V dropped 4 bases and J dropped 2; count of bases not matched to a gene: 2. The germline V gene has CDR1 SGHRS and CDR2 YFSETQ. The CDR3 here is CASSRDSNYGYTF. DNA for the CDR3: TGCGCCAGCAGCCGGGACAGCAACTATGGCTACACCTTC.

This clonotype showed up just a few times. V gene TRBV7-2 combines with J gene TRBJ1-1; D might be TRBD1 (5 bases). V lost 8 bases, J lost 0 bases, and 7 bases lay in between. Per the germline V gene, CDR1 is SGHTA and CDR2 is FQGNSA. CDR3 length: 12 amino acids. CDR3 loop: CASAGLNTEAFF. Here the CDR3 DNA reads TGTGCCAGCGCGGGACTGAACACTGAAGCTTTCTTT. The variable domain in full, with the rest retrieved from reference TRBV7-2 and TRBJ1-1, is GAGVSQSPSNKVTEKGKDVELRCDPISGHTALYWYRQSLGQGLEFLIYFQGNSAPDKSGLPSDRFSAERTGGSVSTLTIQRTQQEDSAVYLCASAGLNTEAFFGQGTRLTVV.

The chain recombines TRBV6-6 with TRBJ2-7; 8 bases align to TRBD2. Germline trimming cut 0 bases from V and 1 base from J; bases unmatched to any gene: 5. This CDR3 spans 16 amino acids. CDR1 and CDR2 (germline): MNHNY, SVGAGI (reference sequence). CDR3 nucleotide sequence: TGTGCCAGCAGTTACTCCGAGCGGGAGACGTCCTACGAGCAGTACTTC. It codes for CASSYSERETSYEQYF.

On this clonotype itself: One end of the junction does not line up with germline, which may come from a read error. This sequence joins TRBV7-2 and TRBJ2-7, with TRBD2 matching 8 bases. This CDR3 is built from 14 residues. CDR1 SGHTA and CDR2 FQGNSA come from the germline V gene. CDR3 loop: CASSLDLAGNEQYF. As DNA, the CDR3 is TGTGCTAGCAGCTTAGACCTAGCGGGCAACGAGCAGTACTTC.

This clonotype was seen only a few times. The rearrangement uses TRBV2 and TRBJ2-4; D call uncertain. CDR3 length: 16 residues. Germline CDR1 SNHLY, CDR2 FYNNEI. The germline V and J ends were trimmed by 5 bases and 13 bases, with 27 bases remaining between them. The CDR3 loop reads CASSSGSALALNEQYF. DNA of the CDR3: TGTGCCAGCAGTTCCGGCTCAGCGTTAGCCCTTAATGAGCAGTACTTC. The full variable domain, in which reference TRBV2 and TRBJ2-4 provide the parts outside the CDR3, is EPEVTQTPSHQVTQMGQEVILRCVPISNHLYFYWYRQILGQKVEFLVSFYNNEISEKSEIFDDQFSVERPDGSNFTLKIRSTKLEDSAMYFCASSSGSALALNEQYFGAGTRLSVL.

The table lists this clonotype with a few counts. One end of the junction does not line up with germline, which may come from a read error. The chain carries TRBV4-1 and TRBJ2-7, with 14 nucleotides matching TRBD2. The J call may be faulty, since TRBJ2-5 better matches the DNA end. This CDR3 has 21 residues. Germline CDR1 is MGHRA and CDR2 is YSYEKL. The CDR3 is CASTQEEAPGLAGGFQETQYF. In DNA form, the CDR3 reads TGCGCCAGCACCCAAGAGGAAGCTCCCGGACTAGCGGGAGGCTTCCAAGAGACCCAGTACTTC.

V and J are TRBV3-1 and TRBJ2-5; 7 nucleotides agree with TRBD2. J gave up 10 bases and V 4 bases, and 9 bases lay outside the gene matches. The CDR3 consists of 13 residues. CDR1 is LGHDT, CDR2 YNNKEL, per germline (reference sequence). The CDR3 coding sequence is TGTGCCAGCAGCCCCCGGCGAGCGGGGATCCAGTACTTC. Translating gives CASSPRRAGIQYF.

This clonotype was picked up a small number of times. The rearrangement uses TRBV4-1 and TRBJ1-5; D not certain. CDR1 is MGHRA, CDR2 YSYEKL, per germline. This CDR3 is built from 15 residues. V dropped 4 bases and J dropped 1 base, with 11 bases sitting between them. CDR3 DNA sequence: TGCGCCAGCAGCCCACACGGCGCCAGCAATCAGCCCCAGCATTTT. As protein: CASSPHGASNQPQHF.

The V gene is TRBV13, the J gene TRBJ2-2; D is undetermined. The CDR3 totals 16 residues. Germline loops: CDR1 PRHDT, CDR2 FYEKMQ (reference sequence). The V and J ends lost 5 bases and 0 bases respectively, with 13 bases between them. CDR3 sequence (DNA): TGTGCCAGCAGCCCCGCCGACGGCGCGAACACCGGGGAGCTGTTTTTT. It yields the protein CASSPADGANTGELFF.